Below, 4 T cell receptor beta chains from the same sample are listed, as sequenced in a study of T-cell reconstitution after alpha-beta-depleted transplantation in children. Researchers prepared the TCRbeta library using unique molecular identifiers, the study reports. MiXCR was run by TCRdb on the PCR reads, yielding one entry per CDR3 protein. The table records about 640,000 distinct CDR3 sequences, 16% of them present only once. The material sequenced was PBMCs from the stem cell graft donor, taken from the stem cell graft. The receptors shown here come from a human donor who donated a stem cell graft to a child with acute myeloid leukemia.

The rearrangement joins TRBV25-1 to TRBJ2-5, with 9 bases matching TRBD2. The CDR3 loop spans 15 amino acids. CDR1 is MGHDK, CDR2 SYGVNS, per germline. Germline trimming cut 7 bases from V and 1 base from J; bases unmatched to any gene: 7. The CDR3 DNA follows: TGTGCCAGCACCCGAGGTAGCGGGGGCCAAGAGACCCAGTACTTC. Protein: CASTRGSGGQETQYF.

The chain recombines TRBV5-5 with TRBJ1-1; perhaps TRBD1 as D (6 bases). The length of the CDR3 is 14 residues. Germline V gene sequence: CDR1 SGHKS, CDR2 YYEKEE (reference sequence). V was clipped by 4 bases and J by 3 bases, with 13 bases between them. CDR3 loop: CASSPTGTDTEAFF. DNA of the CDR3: TGTGCCAGCAGCCCAACAGGGACGGACACTGAAGCTTTCTTT.

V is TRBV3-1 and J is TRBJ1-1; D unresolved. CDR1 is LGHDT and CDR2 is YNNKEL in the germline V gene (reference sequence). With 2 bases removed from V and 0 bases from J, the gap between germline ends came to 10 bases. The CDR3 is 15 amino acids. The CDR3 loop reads CASSQRRSMNTEAFF. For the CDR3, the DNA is TGTGCCAGCAGCCAACGACGGAGTATGAACACTGAAGCTTTCTTT. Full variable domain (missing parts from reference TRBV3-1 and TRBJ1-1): DTAVSQTPKYLVTQMGNDKSIKCEQNLGHDTMYWYKQDSKKFLKIMFSYNNKELIINETVPNRFSPKSPDKAHLNLHINSLELGDSAVYFCASSQRRSMNTEAFFGQGTRLTVV.

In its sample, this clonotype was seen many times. DNA for the CDR3: TGTGCCAGCAGCTTAGACAACTCCTACAATGAGCAGTTCTTC. Its protein product is CASSLDNSYNEQFF. This chain connects TRBV11-2 to TRBJ2-1, with unresolved D. Germline V gives CDR1 SGHAT, CDR2 FQNNGV. This CDR3 is built from 14 residues. V dropped 0 bases and J dropped 0 bases, with 3 bases sitting between them.